Listed here are 23 T cell receptor beta chains from one sample, sequenced in a study of cytomegalovirus exposure and HLA in healthy donors (dated by TCRdb to the late 2010s). The library was generated by the immunoSEQ multiplex PCR assay. TCRdb retrieved this table from immuneACCESS and kept in-frame rearrangements only. Not all clones are present; in checked studies, unresolved V genes account for under half, and no reason is known for the remainder. The sample contains 150,000 to 200,000 clones, approximately 89% of them found a single time. The top ten clones comprise 2% to 3% of the sample. The sequenced material came from PBMCs. The receptors here all came from a man between 18 and 29 years old in good health and CMV-seropositive.

The chain couples TRBV25-1 to TRBJ2-1; 7 bases line up with TRBD2. The CDR3 length is 15 residues. The V and J ends lost 1 base and 8 bases, in that order; junction bases with no gene match: 8. Per germline, CDR1 MGHDK and CDR2 SYGVNS. The CDR3 DNA reads TGTGCCAGCAGTGAATCGGCGGGAGTAGGTGATGAGCAGTTCTTC. It is translated as CASSESAGVGDEQFF.

This chain connects TRBV27 to TRBJ2-1; 12 bases map to TRBD2. Germline CDR1 reads MNHEY; CDR2 reads SMNVEV (reference sequence). This CDR3 contains 16 residues. J lost 7 bases, V lost 6 bases, and 10 bases had no gene match. CDR3 region: CASRGGAGLAGNEQFF. The CDR3 region has the DNA TGTGCCAGCAGGGGCGGTGCGGGACTAGCGGGTAATGAGCAGTTCTTC.

The chain uses TRBV12-5 and TRBJ2-3, with TRBD2 matching over 10 bases. This CDR3 is 14 amino acids long. V shed 8 bases and J 2 bases; nucleotides not matched to a gene: 4. Germline assignment: CDR1 LGHNT and CDR2 FRNRAP. In DNA form, the CDR3 reads TGTGCTAGTAGTAGCGGGGGGACCACAGATACGCAGTATTTT. Its protein product is CASSSGGTTDTQYF.

The chain uses TRBV9 and TRBJ1-1; D is unclear. Germline assignment: CDR1 SGDLS and CDR2 YYNGEE. Trimming removed 6 bases from V and 0 bases from J, with 12 bases in between. The CDR3 has 14 residues. CDR3 residues: CASNLLAMNTEAFF. The CDR3 DNA reads TGTGCCAGCAACCTTCTGGCCATGAACACTGAAGCTTTCTTT. The whole variable domain, remainder taken from reference TRBV9 and TRBJ1-1, is DSGVTQTPKHLITATGQRVTLRCSPRSGDLSVYWYQQSLDQGLQFLIQYYNGEERAKGNILERFSAQQFPDLHSELNLSSLELGDSALYFCASNLLAMNTEAFFGQGTRLTVV.

V gene TRBV27 combines with J gene TRBJ2-1; D is undetermined. Germline V gene data show CDR1 as MNHEY and CDR2 as SMNVEV (reference sequence). The V end was cut by 7 bases, the J end by 3 bases, with 4 bases between. CDR3 length: 11 amino acids. The chain's CDR3 is CASNYYNEQFF. In DNA, the CDR3 is TGTGCCAGCAATTACTACAATGAGCAGTTCTTC.

The gene calls are TRBV11-3 and TRBJ2-7; 12 bases match TRBD2. The V gene end was trimmed by 4 bases and the J gene end by 7 bases; junction bases not matched to a gene: 14. The CDR3 totals 17 residues. Germline V gene sequence: CDR1 SGHNT, CDR2 YENEEA. CDR3 protein: CASSSPLTSGRNREQYF. The CDR3 DNA reads as TGTGCCAGCAGCTCGCCCCTGACTAGCGGGAGAAATAGGGAGCAGTACTTC.

This clone showed up just once. The chain couples TRBV5-4 to TRBJ2-1; 7 bases line up with TRBD1. Germline assignment: CDR1 SGHNT and CDR2 YYREEE (reference sequence). The CDR3 sequence is 16 residues long. V lost 4 bases to trimming and J lost 4 bases; unmatched junction nucleotides: 11. The CDR3 here is CASSKGGVKPYNEQFF. For the CDR3, the DNA is TGTGCCAGCAGCAAAGGGGGCGTAAAACCTTACAATGAGCAGTTCTTC.

The V call is TRBV25-1, the J call TRBJ2-1; tentative D call: TRBD2 (6 bases). Germline-derived CDR1 and CDR2 are MGHDK and SYGVNS. Trimming left V 0 bases short and J 4 bases short, with 13 bases between. The CDR3 runs 16 residues. CDR3 sequence: CASSEYRTTKYNEQFF. The CDR3 region has the DNA TGTGCCAGCAGTGAATATCGGACTACCAAGTACAATGAGCAGTTCTTC.

V is TRBV7-8 and J is TRBJ2-7; tentatively, D is TRBD2 (6 bases). The CDR3 length is 13 residues. V lost 5 bases and J lost 7, with 15 bases in between. Germline CDR1 and CDR2: SGHVS and FQNEAQ. CDR3 region: CASSVVEGREQYF. DNA for the CDR3: TGTGCCAGCAGCGTCGTGGAGGGCCGAGAGCAGTACTTC.

This clone was seen once. V is TRBV20-1 and J is TRBJ1-2; D ambiguous. There are 11 residues in the CDR3. Trimming took 3 bases from V and 8 from J, leaving 10 bases between them. The germline V gene encodes CDR1 DFQATT and CDR2 SNEGSKA (reference sequence). CDR3 sequence: CSASERSGYTF. CDR3 sequence (DNA): TGCAGTGCTAGTGAGAGATCGGGCTACACCTTC.

J is TRBJ1-2 and V is TRBV5-6; D call uncertain. CDR3 length: 11 amino acids. Trimming removed 0 bases at V and 5 bases at J, with 2 bases between. Germline V lookup: CDR1 SGHDT, CDR2 YYEEEE. The CDR3 loop is CASSLAYGYTF. CDR3 in DNA: TGTGCCAGCAGCTTGGCTTATGGCTACACCTTC. The full variable domain, with the rest looked up from reference TRBV5-6 and TRBJ1-2, is DAGVTQSPTHLIKTRGQQVTLRCSPKSGHDTVSWYQQALGQGPQFIFQYYEEEERQRGNFPDRFSGHQFPNYSSELNVNALLLGDSALYLCASSLAYGYTFGSGTRLTVV.

The chain joins TRBV5-1 to TRBJ2-5; 8 nucleotides align to TRBD2. The CDR3 runs 15 residues. Germline V gives CDR1 SGHRS, CDR2 YFSETQ. V was clipped by 4 bases and J by 5 bases; unmatched bases: 10. The CDR3 here is CASSHFRTGGETQYF. CDR3 DNA sequence: TGCGCCAGCAGCCATTTCCGGACGGGAGGGGAGACCCAGTACTTC.

This rearrangement joins TRBV4-2 to TRBJ1-4; 8 bases are shared with TRBD1. The CDR3 is 13 residues long. Germline loops: CDR1 LGHNA, CDR2 YNFKEQ. The trim removed 3 bases at V and 12 bases at J, leaving 6 bases unmatched. The CDR3 sequence is CASSHPTGVELFF. CDR3 nucleotides: TGTGCCAGCAGCCACCCGACAGGGGTAGAACTGTTTTTT.

The rearrangement joins TRBV4-2 to TRBJ2-2, with D possibly matching TRBD2 (7 bases). V lost 0 bases and J lost 3, with 11 bases in between. The CDR3 length is 16 residues. Per the germline V gene, CDR1 is LGHNA and CDR2 is YNFKEQ. The CDR3 coding sequence is TGTGCCAGCAGCCAAGATTTGCGGGGGCACACCGGGGAGCTGTTTTTT. The encoded protein is CASSQDLRGHTGELFF.

This clone has more than one count but fewer than ten. The genes are TRBV2 and TRBJ2-7, with unresolved D. CDR1 is SNHLY and CDR2 is FYNNEI in the germline V gene. The CDR3 sequence is 14 residues long. V lost 3 bases and J lost 0, with 9 bases in between. The CDR3 DNA follows: TGTGCCAGCAGTGAGGGCAGTTACTCCTACGAGCAGTACTTC. This gives the protein CASSEGSYSYEQYF.

Written as DNA, the CDR3 is TGTGCCAGCAGCTTGAACCCAGCGGGAGGCCCAGAGACCCAGTACTTC. Translating it yields CASSLNPAGGPETQYF. J is TRBJ2-5 and V is TRBV13, with 9 bases that match TRBD2. This CDR3 contains 16 residues. Germline V lookup: CDR1 PRHDT, CDR2 FYEKMQ (reference sequence). V lost 3 bases and J lost 4; bases outside the gene matches: 9.

The genes are TRBV19 and TRBJ1-1; D unclear. With 3 bases removed from V and 10 bases from J, the gap between germline ends came to 12 bases. The germline V gene has CDR1 LNHDA and CDR2 SQIVND (reference sequence). This CDR3 contains 12 residues. The CDR3 spells CASSIPSSGAFF. Here the CDR3 DNA reads TGTGCCAGTAGTATTCCAAGCTCGGGAGCTTTCTTT.

The chain couples TRBV4-3 to TRBJ2-7; D is possibly TRBD1 (5 bases). CDR3 length equals 15 residues. Germline CDR1 and CDR2: LGHNA and YSLEER. The germline V and J ends were trimmed by 0 bases and 2 bases, with 11 bases remaining between them. CDR3 sequence (DNA): TGCGCCAGCAGCCAAGAAGGGCAGGGAACCTACGAGCAGTACTTC. Translating it yields CASSQEGQGTYEQYF.

This rearrangement joins TRBV6-5 to TRBJ2-7; 9 positions agree with TRBD2. Trimming removed 8 bases from V and 2 bases from J; junction bases left unmatched: 7. This CDR3 comprises 14 residues. Germline CDR1 and CDR2: MNHEY and SVGAGI. The CDR3 DNA sequence: TGTGCCAGCTCGCGGGGGGGTTCTCCCTACGAGCAGTACTTC. Translated: CASSRGGSPYEQYF.

This chain joins TRBV5-1 and TRBJ1-1; D ambiguous. V lost 0 bases to trimming and J lost 2 bases, with 8 bases between them. CDR3 length: 14 residues. CDR1 is SGHRS and CDR2 is YFSETQ in the germline V gene. Written as DNA, the CDR3 is TGCGCCAGCAGCTTGGAGTCGAGTAACACTGAAGCTTTCTTT. Translation gives CASSLESSNTEAFF.

This chain connects TRBV9 to TRBJ2-7; 9 bases fit TRBD1. Germline assignment: CDR1 SGDLS and CDR2 YYNGEE. This CDR3 region has 15 residues. V gave up 5 bases and J gave up 7 bases; unmatched junction bases: 13. CDR3 residues: CASSKNTGTGTEQYF. DNA for the CDR3: TGTGCCAGCAGTAAAAATACCGGGACAGGGACGGAGCAGTACTTC. Full variable domain (missing parts from reference TRBV9 and TRBJ2-7): DSGVTQTPKHLITATGQRVTLRCSPRSGDLSVYWYQQSLDQGLQFLIQYYNGEERAKGNILERFSAQQFPDLHSELNLSSLELGDSALYFCASSKNTGTGTEQYFGPGTRLTVT.

The chain has TRBV7-8 and TRBJ1-1; D gene ambiguous. Trimming took off 9 bases at V and 0 bases at J, with 11 bases between the two ends. The CDR3 length is 13 residues. CDR1 and CDR2 (germline): SGHVS, FQNEAQ. The CDR3 reads CASLTFMNTEAFF. Here the CDR3 DNA reads TGTGCCAGTCTGACATTTATGAACACTGAAGCTTTCTTT.

The genes are TRBV19 and TRBJ1-6; the match to TRBD1 covers 7 bases. This CDR3 spans 18 amino acids. V was pared by 4 bases and J by 4 bases, with 13 bases of the junction left unmatched. Per germline, CDR1 LNHDA and CDR2 SQIVND (reference sequence). The CDR3 loop is CASSTPQGSHLYNSPLHF. CDR3 DNA sequence: TGTGCCAGTAGTACCCCACAGGGGTCGCACCTTTATAATTCACCCCTCCACTTT.